This T cell receptor beta chain was identified during a study of blood T cell repertoires in COVID-19 (dated by TCRdb to 2018 to 2020). With regard to the full study: Samples covering the acute and convalescent phases of COVID-19 were provided by collaborators in the United States, Italy and Spain. The material from the prospective study consisted of cDNA or gDNA derived from T cells, B-cell-depleted T cells, or PBMCs. The dataset comprised deeply sampled blood TCRbeta repertoires from subjects exposed to, actively infected with, or recovered from COVID-19. The repertoires were made available in a free public database intended to serve as a resource for research on the immune response to SARS-CoV-2. The samples were drawn from two sources: the first 160 participants of the ongoing ImmuneRACE study, and 1,000 to 1,500 subjects contributed by 6 global collaborators. The sample metadata nearly always contained a de-identified subject ID, COVID-19 status, age in years and sex. Where HLA class I and class II types were available, the types were taken from metadata supplied by the sample provider, not from assay-based typing.

What the authors observed across the whole study: Clinical and demographic metadata were provided uncurated, with the amount varying by source and participant.

Each collaborating institution followed its own protocols to collect whole blood in K2EDTA tubes. For TCRbeta analysis, collaborators shipped samples as frozen whole blood, isolated PBMCs, or DNA extracted from either of those sample types. V loses 3 bases of germline sequence and J loses 11 bases, and the interval between the two ends is 16 bases. From cysteine to phenylalanine, the CDR3 is 13 amino acids long. Only the CDR3 DNA is retained, 39 bases long and in frame from the first base. TCRbeta CDR3 regions were amplified from genomic DNA by means of the immunoSEQ Assay, a bias-controlled multiplex PCR. For the original study's pipeline: The number of nucleated cells in each sample was estimated by amplification of reference gene primers within the assay. Sequence reads were collapsed and filtered to measure the absolute abundance of every unique TCRbeta CDR3 rearrangement. Productive Simpson clonality was computed per sample as the square root of Simpson's diversity index over productive rearrangements. Sourced from immuneACCESS, this table was stored by TCRdb with only in-frame sequences that have V and J called. A share of the clones is absent; for the studies checked, an unresolved V gene accounts for under half, and the remainder has no known explanation. V, J and clone size derive from that table, while D and trimming were established from the DNA sequence. Recorded for this sample are approximately 73,000 clones; 70% to 85% of them occurred a single time. The ten biggest clones cover 0.83% of the sample.

To note about this clone: It lacks a known antigen. No much larger clonotype is one base removed from it; base qualities were not supplied.

Sequencing was performed on peripheral blood. The rearranged chain carries TRBV12-3 or TRBV12-4 and TRBJ1-1, with the D gene too uncertain to name. The receptor's source is a woman aged 70-85 years with acute or convalescent COVID-19. CDR3 sequence: CASSFYGSRWAFF. Here is the DNA: TGTGCCAGCAGTTTTTACGGCTCGCGGTGGGCTTTCTTT.